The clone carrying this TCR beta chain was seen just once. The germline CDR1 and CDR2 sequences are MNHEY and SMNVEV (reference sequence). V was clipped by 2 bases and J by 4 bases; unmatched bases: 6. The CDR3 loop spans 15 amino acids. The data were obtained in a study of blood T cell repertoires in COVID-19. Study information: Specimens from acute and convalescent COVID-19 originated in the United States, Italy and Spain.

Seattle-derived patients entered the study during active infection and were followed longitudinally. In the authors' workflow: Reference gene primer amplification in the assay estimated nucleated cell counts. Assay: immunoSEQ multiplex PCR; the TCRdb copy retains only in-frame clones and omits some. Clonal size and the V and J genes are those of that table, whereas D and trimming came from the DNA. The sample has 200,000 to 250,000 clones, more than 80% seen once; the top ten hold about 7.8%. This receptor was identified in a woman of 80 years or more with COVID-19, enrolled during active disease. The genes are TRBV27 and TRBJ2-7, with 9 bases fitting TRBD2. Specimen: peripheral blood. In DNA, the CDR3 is TGTGCCAGCAGTTTAGCTGGTAGCGGGGGATACGAGCAGTACTTC. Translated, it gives CASSLAGSGGYEQYF.